Listed below are T cell receptor beta chains from one sample, sequenced in a study of naive and memory T cell subsets. Each CDR3 protein gets one entry after TCRdb re-called the UMI-ligation and nested PCR reads with MiXCR. The data hold about 150,000 distinct CDR3 sequences, with over 15% observed a single time. The specimen sequenced was naive CD4+ T cells from blood. The source of these receptors is a human donor in good health. Both conserved end residues are part of each CDR3. D genes are given only for firm matches. A row's size may be missing; if present it is once, few, many or a size class.

j_gene: TRBJ2-1; v_gene: TRBV12-5; d_gene: -; abundance: few; CDR3aa: CASGRGAGDEQFF; CDR3nt: TGTGCTAGTGGTAGGGGGGCGGGCGATGAGCAGTTCTTC
j_gene: TRBJ2-2; v_gene: TRBV24-1; d_gene: -; abundance: once; CDR3aa: CATSDLLGRGGELFF; CDR3nt: TGTGCCACCAGTGATTTGCTCGGACGGGGCGGGGAGCTGTTTTTT
j_gene: TRBJ2-2; v_gene: TRBV2; d_gene: -; abundance: -; CDR3aa: CASRSTSWTGELFF; CDR3nt: TGTGCCAGCAGATCCACTAGTTGGACCGGGGAGCTGTTTTTT
j_gene: TRBJ1-4; v_gene: TRBV30; d_gene: TRBD1; abundance: -; CDR3aa: CAWSLGDRRWEKLFF; CDR3nt: TGTGCCTGGAGTCTGGGGGACAGACGATGGGAAAAACTGTTTTTT
j_gene: TRBJ2-7; v_gene: TRBV6-5; d_gene: -; abundance: few; CDR3aa: CASGRPSYEQYF; CDR3nt: TGTGCCAGCGGAAGGCCCTCCTACGAGCAGTACTTC
j_gene: TRBJ1-3; v_gene: TRBV6-1; d_gene: -; abundance: few; CDR3aa: CASSESEGVGNTIYF; CDR3nt: TGTGCCAGCAGTGAATCTGAGGGGGTAGGAAACACCATATATTTT
j_gene: TRBJ2-7; v_gene: TRBV4-3; d_gene: TRBD2; abundance: -; CDR3aa: CASSLSSGTPSYEQYF; CDR3nt: TGCGCCAGCAGCCTGTCTAGCGGGACCCCCTCCTACGAGCAGTACTTC
j_gene: TRBJ2-5; v_gene: TRBV6-5; d_gene: -; abundance: -; CDR3aa: CASSPRGGGPKRETQYF; CDR3nt: TGTGCCAGCAGTCCCCGAGGAGGCGGTCCTAAGAGAGAGACCCAGTACTTC
j_gene: TRBJ2-1; v_gene: TRBV6-6; d_gene: -; abundance: -; CDR3aa: CASTGQGGTYNEQFF; CDR3nt: TGTGCCTCCACCGGACAGGGAGGGACCTACAATGAGCAGTTCTTC
j_gene: TRBJ1-4; v_gene: TRBV6-6; d_gene: TRBD1; abundance: few; CDR3aa: CASKDRATNEKLFF; CDR3nt: TGTGCCAGCAAAGACAGGGCAACTAATGAAAAACTGTTTTTT
j_gene: TRBJ2-3; v_gene: TRBV12-3/TRBV12-4; d_gene: -; abundance: few; CDR3aa: CASSLGGTEITDTQYF; CDR3nt: TGTGCCAGCAGTTTAGGAGGGACGGAGATCACAGATACGCAGTATTTT